A single sample gave rise to the 21 T cell receptor beta chains below, sequenced in a study of blood T cell repertoires in COVID-19. Measured with immunoSEQ multiplex PCR; TCRdb has only the in-frame clones, and not every one. Seen here are roughly 160,000 clones, approximately 85% observed once, and the top ten hold roughly 5%. Specimen: peripheral blood. The receptors come from a woman in her forties or fifties with COVID-19, enrolled during active disease.

V and J are TRBV7-2 and TRBJ1-4; D call uncertain. CDR1 is SGHTA, CDR2 FQGNSA, per germline. The CDR3 loop spans 14 amino acids. The V gene lost 5 bases and the J gene lost 0 bases, with 7 bases spanning the gap. CDR3 loop: CASSQIATNEKLFF. The CDR3 DNA reads as TGTGCCAGCAGCCAAATTGCAACTAATGAAAAACTGTTTTTT. The full variable domain, completed using reference TRBV7-2 and TRBJ1-4, is GAGVSQSPSNKVTEKGKDVELRCDPISGHTALYWYRQSLGQGLEFLIYFQGNSAPDKSGLPSDRFSAERTGGSVSTLTIQRTQQEDSAVYLCASSQIATNEKLFFGSGTQLSVL.

The CDR3 DNA reads TGTGCCAGCAGCCGCCTTTTTTGGCCGTATAATTGGAATGAGCAGTTCTTC. This codes for CASSRLFWPYNWNEQFF. This chain links TRBV14 with TRBJ2-1; no clear D gene. CDR1 is SGHDN and CDR2 is FVKESK in the germline V gene. The CDR3 covers 17 residues. The V end was cut by 4 bases, the J end by 7 bases, with 23 bases between.

The chain carries TRBV30 and TRBJ1-5; D not resolved. There are 13 residues in the CDR3. Germline CDR1 is GTSNPN and CDR2 is SVGIG (reference sequence). Deletions cut 0 bases from V and 5 bases from J, with 8 bases between. The CDR3 coding sequence is TGTGCCTGGAGTGTATCCGGGGATCAGCCCCAGCATTTT. It yields the protein CAWSVSGDQPQHF. The full variable domain, in which reference TRBV30 and TRBJ1-5 provide the parts outside the CDR3, is SQTIHQWPATLVQPVGSPLSLECTVEGTSNPNLYWYRQAAGRGLQLLFYSVGIGQISSEVPQNLSASRPQDRQFILSSKKLLLSDSGFYLCAWSVSGDQPQHFGDGTRLSIL.

The rearrangement uses TRBV4-1 and TRBJ2-2, with 9 nucleotides matching TRBD1. The CDR3 has 16 amino acids. The ends lost 2 bases at V and 6 bases at J; junction bases unmatched: 7. Germline CDR1 reads MGHRA; CDR2 reads YSYEKL. The CDR3 loop reads CASSQLGQGFAGELFF. CDR3 nucleotide sequence: TGCGCCAGCAGCCAACTGGGACAGGGTTTCGCCGGGGAGCTGTTTTTT.

This clone was picked up one time. V and J are TRBV9 and TRBJ2-2, with a possible D match to TRBD1 (5 bases). Germline values: CDR1 SGDLS, CDR2 YYNGEE. V dropped 0 bases and J dropped 5 bases, with 17 bases sitting between them. This CDR3 has 17 residues. The CDR3 DNA is TGTGCCAGCAGCGTAGAAAGCAGGGCTTATCCGACCGGGGAGCTGTTTTTT. This encodes CASSVESRAYPTGELFF.

The chain is built from TRBV3-1 (or the pseudogene TRBV3-2) and TRBJ1-3; perhaps TRBD1 as D (5 bases). Per the germline V gene, CDR1 is LGHDT and CDR2 is YNNKEL (reference sequence). The V end was cut by 0 bases, the J end by 0 bases, with 9 bases between. The CDR3 sequence is 16 residues long. CDR3 loop: CASSQDWGGSGNTIYF. In DNA, the CDR3 is TGTGCCAGCAGCCAAGATTGGGGCGGCTCTGGAAACACCATATATTTT.

V usage is TRBV10-3 and J usage is TRBJ1-1; 10 bases agree with TRBD1. Germline CDR1 and CDR2: ENHRY and SYGVKD. The CDR3 totals 15 residues. The ends lost 5 bases at V and 5 bases at J; junction bases unmatched: 8. The CDR3 spells CAISTGTGVGTEAFF. The CDR3 bases are TGTGCCATCAGTACCGGGACAGGGGTAGGAACTGAAGCTTTCTTT.

The rearrangement links TRBV5-5 to TRBJ2-7, with 8 bases identical to TRBD2. Germline values: CDR1 SGHKS, CDR2 YYEKEE (reference sequence). The CDR3 runs 16 residues. The V segment lost 1 base and the J segment 2 bases; nucleotides outside the gene matches: 8. CDR3 in amino acids: CASSLQAGGPPYEQYF. The CDR3 nucleotides read TGTGCCAGCAGCTTGCAGGCGGGGGGTCCTCCCTACGAGCAGTACTTC.

The chain links TRBV25-1 to TRBJ2-5, with unresolved D. The CDR3 covers 14 residues. The V gene's germline CDR1 is MGHDK and CDR2 SYGVNS. The V end lost 3 bases, the J end lost 2 bases, and 10 bases lay between the germline ends. The CDR3 region has the DNA TGTGCCAGCAGTGACCTGACACTTCAAGAGACCCAGTACTTC. It translates to CASSDLTLQETQYF.

This clone turned up a few times. The CDR3 region has the DNA TGTGCCAGCTCACCAAACGGGGGGCCTTCCTACGAGCAGTACTTC. It translates to CASSPNGGPSYEQYF. This chain joins TRBV18 and TRBJ2-7; D possibly corresponds to TRBD2 (7 bases). V was cut by 2 bases and J by 1 base, with 12 bases left in between. CDR1 is KGHSH and CDR2 is LQKENI in the germline V gene. The CDR3 runs 15 residues.

V gene TRBV18 combines with J gene TRBJ2-1, with D hard to call. CDR1 is KGHSH, CDR2 LQKENI, per germline. V lost 2 bases and J 7 bases, leaving 6 bases between the germline ends. The CDR3 runs to 12 residues. DNA of the CDR3: TGTGCCAGCTCACCAAAACAGAATGAGCAGTTCTTC. Translation: CASSPKQNEQFF.

This sequence joins TRBV6-1 and TRBJ1-5; unclear D gene. Trimming shortened V by 2 bases and J by 2 bases, and 16 bases separated the two germline ends. The CDR3 covers 17 residues. Looked up from germline, CDR1 is MNHNS and CDR2 is SASEGT. The CDR3 coding sequence is TGTGCCAGCAGTGAATCGTCGTGGGTCGGAGGCAATCAGCCCCAGCATTTT. Its protein product is CASSESSWVGGNQPQHF.

The chain joins TRBV24-1 to TRBJ2-3, with a possible D match to TRBD1 (6 bases). Germline CDR1 and CDR2: KGHDR and SFDVKD. The V and J ends lost 3 bases and 5 bases respectively, with 14 bases between them. The CDR3 runs 15 residues. As DNA, the CDR3 is TGTGCCACCAGTGATCCTGCCGTGACAGGAGATACGCAGTATTTT. Its protein product is CATSDPAVTGDTQYF.

V is TRBV30 and J is TRBJ1-1; D is ambiguous. Trimming removed 0 bases at V and 6 bases at J, with 11 bases between. This CDR3 contains 13 residues. Germline V CDR1 and CDR2: GTSNPN, SVGIG (reference sequence). CDR3 amino acids: CAWSVPPLAEAFF. CDR3 DNA sequence: TGTGCCTGGAGTGTACCCCCGCTAGCTGAAGCTTTCTTT.

The rearrangement uses TRBV11-2 and TRBJ2-3, with TRBD2 matching over 12 bases. J was trimmed by 5 bases and V by 5 bases; bases with no gene match: 11. Germline assignment: CDR1 SGHAT and CDR2 FQNNGV. The CDR3 length is 17 residues. CDR3 bases: TGTGCCAGCAGCCCACAGACTAGCGGGAGCGTGGTAGATACGCAGTATTTT. It yields the protein CASSPQTSGSVVDTQYF.

The V gene is TRBV7-6, the J gene TRBJ2-5; D is undetermined. V lost 5 bases to trimming and J lost 3 bases, with 10 bases between them. This CDR3 spans 13 amino acids. The germline V gene has CDR1 SGHVS and CDR2 FNYEAQ. Written as DNA, the CDR3 is TGTGCCAGCAGCCCCCGGAGAAAAGAGACCCAGTACTTC. Residues: CASSPRRKETQYF. The whole variable domain, remainder taken from reference TRBV7-6 and TRBJ2-5, is GAGVSQSPRYKVTKRGQDVALRCDPISGHVSLYWYRQALGQGPEFLTYFNYEAQQDKSGLPNDRFSAERPEGSISTLTIQRTEQRDSAMYRCASSPRRKETQYFGPGTRLLVL.

This clone was counted once. This sequence joins TRBV19 and TRBJ1-5, with D possibly matching TRBD1 (5 bases). V was cut by 11 bases and J by 1 base, with 18 bases left in between. Germline V gives CDR1 LNHDA, CDR2 SQIVND (reference sequence). The CDR3 has 15 amino acids. The CDR3 reads CARGGVGKSNQPQHF. CDR3 DNA: TGTGCCCGTGGGGGGGTGGGGAAGAGCAATCAGCCCCAGCATTTT. The whole variable domain, filled in from reference TRBV19 and TRBJ1-5, reads DGGITQSPKYLFRKEGQNVTLSCEQNLNHDAMYWYRQDPGQGLRLIYYSQIVNDFQKGDIAEGYSVSREKKESFPLTVTSAQKNPTAFYLCARGGVGKSNQPQHFGDGTRLSIL.

The rearrangement uses TRBV9 and TRBJ2-7; a possible D gene is TRBD1 (5 bases). Trimming left V 2 bases short and J 3 bases short, with 15 bases between. The CDR3 extends over 15 amino acids. CDR1 is SGDLS, CDR2 YYNGEE, per germline. The CDR3 sequence is CASSVGQGSRYEQYF. CDR3 in DNA: TGTGCCAGCAGCGTGGGCCAGGGAAGTCGCTACGAGCAGTACTTC.

The chain joins TRBV6-5 to TRBJ1-1; D not certain. CDR1 MNHEY and CDR2 SVGAGI come from the germline V gene. Trimming took 0 bases from V and 0 from J, leaving 11 bases between them. The CDR3 is 16 residues long. The CDR3 DNA reads as TGTGCCAGCAGTTACTCGGCAGCGAGTCTGAACACTGAAGCTTTCTTT. Its protein is CASSYSAASLNTEAFF.

The chain recombines TRBV7-2 with TRBJ1-2; 7 nucleotides align to TRBD1. This CDR3 has 16 residues. From germline, CDR1 is SGHTA and CDR2 FQGNSA. With V trimmed by 2 bases and J by 2 bases, 8 bases remained unmatched. CDR3 nucleotides: TGTGCCAGCAGCTTACCTCTCGGACAGGTCAACTATGGCTACACCTTC. Translated, it gives CASSLPLGQVNYGYTF.

This chain links TRBV29-1 with TRBJ2-7, with 9 bases aligning to TRBD1. There are 14 residues in the CDR3. Germline V lookup: CDR1 SQVTM, CDR2 ANQGSEA. V was pared by 1 base and J by 3 bases, with 4 bases of the junction left unmatched. This CDR3 reads CSVEGQGGDYEQYF. The CDR3 coding sequence is TGCAGCGTTGAAGGACAGGGGGGCGACTACGAGCAGTACTTC.